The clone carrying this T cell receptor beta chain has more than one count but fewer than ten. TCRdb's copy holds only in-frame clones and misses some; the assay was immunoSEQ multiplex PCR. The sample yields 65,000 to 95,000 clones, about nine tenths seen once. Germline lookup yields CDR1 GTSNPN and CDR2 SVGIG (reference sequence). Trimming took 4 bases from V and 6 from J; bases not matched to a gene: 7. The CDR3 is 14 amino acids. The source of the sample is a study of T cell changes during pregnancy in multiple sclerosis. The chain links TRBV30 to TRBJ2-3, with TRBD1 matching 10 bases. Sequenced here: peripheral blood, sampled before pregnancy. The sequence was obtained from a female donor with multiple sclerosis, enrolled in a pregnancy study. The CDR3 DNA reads TGTGCCTGGAAAAAGACAGGGGGCGGGGATACGCAGTATTTT. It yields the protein CAWKKTGGGDTQYF.